Shown below are 26 T cell receptor beta chains from a single sample sequenced in a study of T-cell memory formation after mild COVID-19. TCRdb independently ran MiXCR on the 5' RACE reads; one entry per CDR3 protein. This table has about 190,000 distinct CDR3 sequences, about 16% appearing once. The sequencing input was PBMCs or a T cell subset sorted from them (not recorded which). Receptors originate from an adult woman who had mild COVID-19 (a few samples of this study predate the infection). Cell type and time point are not known.

J is TRBJ1-6 and V is TRBV7-9; D is uncertain. The CDR3 has 14 residues. The germline gives CDR1 SEHNR, CDR2 FQNEAQ (reference sequence). Trimming left V 4 bases short and J 4 bases short, with 8 bases between. The CDR3: CASSYGDYNSPLHF. CDR3 coding DNA: TGTGCCAGCAGCTACGGAGATTATAATTCACCCCTCCACTTT.

A few counts support this clonotype. The chain couples TRBV5-8 to TRBJ1-5; D might be TRBD1 (5 bases). The V gene's germline CDR1 is SGHTS and CDR2 YDEGEE. The CDR3 runs to 14 residues. Trimming shortened V by 0 bases and J by 7 bases, and 11 bases separated the two germline ends. For the CDR3, the DNA is TGTGCCAGCAGCTTGGAAGCCGGGGGGCAGCCCCAGCATTTT. This sequence encodes CASSLEAGGQPQHF.

The V and J genes are TRBV11-2 and TRBJ1-2; the match to TRBD1 covers 8 bases. The CDR3 has 13 residues. The ends lost 6 bases at V and 8 bases at J; junction bases unmatched: 8. Germline-derived CDR1 and CDR2 are SGHAT and FQNNGV. CDR3 amino acids: CASSRQGLTGYTF. For the CDR3, the DNA is TGTGCCAGCAGTCGACAGGGGCTGACGGGCTACACCTTC.

The CDR3 bases are TGCGCCAGCAGCTTGCGGCCAGCGGGAAGCGGAGAGACCCAGTACTTC. Residues: CASSLRPAGSGETQYF. This rearrangement joins TRBV5-1 to TRBJ2-5; 7 bases line up with TRBD2. The CDR3 has 16 amino acids. The germline V gene has CDR1 SGHRS and CDR2 YFSETQ. The ends lost 1 base at V and 4 bases at J; junction bases unmatched: 10.

The chain carries TRBV2 and TRBJ1-1; the D gene is possibly TRBD1 (6 bases). Per the germline V gene, CDR1 is SNHLY and CDR2 is FYNNEI. The V gene lost 4 bases and the J gene lost 10 bases, with 10 bases spanning the gap. The CDR3 extends over 11 amino acids. As DNA, the CDR3 is TGTGCCAGCAGTGTAGGGACAACAGCTTTCTTT. Translating gives CASSVGTTAFF.

This clonotype turned up a few times. V and J are TRBV5-1 and TRBJ1-1; TRBD1 matches at 7 bases. The length of the CDR3 is 14 residues. Looked up from germline, CDR1 is SGHRS and CDR2 is YFSETQ. V was clipped by 7 bases and J by 0 bases; unmatched bases: 6. CDR3 DNA: TGCGCCAGCGGGGGTGGGACAGTGAACACTGAAGCTTTCTTT. Translating it yields CASGGGTVNTEAFF.

The chain links TRBV6-2 or TRBV6-3 to TRBJ2-4; either TRBD1 or TRBD2 may supply D (5 bases each). Germline V gives CDR1 MNHEY, CDR2 SVGEGT. The CDR3 runs to 15 residues. The V end lost 6 bases, the J end lost 7 bases, and 19 bases lay between the germline ends. The CDR3 DNA follows: TGTGCCAGCAGCCGTGACCGGGACCTGGGGAACATTCAGTACTTC. Encoded protein: CASSRDRDLGNIQYF.

The chain carries TRBV15 and TRBJ2-7; D is possibly TRBD2 (6 bases). Germline CDR1 reads LNHNV; CDR2 reads YYDKDF (reference sequence). Trimming cost V 1 base and J 1 base, with 11 bases left between them. The CDR3 has 15 amino acids. CDR3 residues: CATSRGTRGSYEQYF. CDR3 sequence (DNA): TGTGCCACCAGCAGAGGCACGCGGGGTTCCTACGAGCAGTACTTC.

This clonotype has more than one count but fewer than ten. The chain joins TRBV6-5 to TRBJ1-1; maybe TRBD1 (5 bases). Germline assignment: CDR1 MNHEY and CDR2 SVGAGI. V was trimmed by 6 bases and J by 2 bases, leaving 10 bases between them. CDR3 size: 13 residues. The CDR3 sequence: CASRSQGNTEAFF. The CDR3 nucleotides are TGTGCCAGCAGATCCCAGGGAAACACTGAAGCTTTCTTT.

The chain is built from TRBV20-1 and TRBJ2-1; D perhaps matches TRBD2 (6 bases). The CDR3 runs to 15 residues. Germline assignment: CDR1 DFQATT and CDR2 SNEGSKA (reference sequence). V was pared by 3 bases and J by 0 bases, with 12 bases between. CDR3 loop: CSASTSGASYNEQFF. CDR3 bases: TGCAGTGCTAGTACATCGGGAGCCTCCTACAATGAGCAGTTCTTC.

This clonotype appeared a few times. V is TRBV23-1 and J is TRBJ2-5, with no clear D. TRBV23-1 is sorted into the ORF group, with uncertain function. Trimming took 6 bases from V and 2 from J, leaving 10 bases between them. This CDR3 region has 13 residues. The CDR3 here is CASSRKGQETQYF. The CDR3 coding sequence is TGCGCCAGCAGCCGAAAGGGTCAAGAGACCCAGTACTTC.

The V call is TRBV7-9, the J call TRBJ2-7; 12 bases align to TRBD1. With 5 bases clipped from V and 3 bases from J, the junction kept 8 bases outside the gene matches. Germline V lookup: CDR1 SEHNR, CDR2 FQNEAQ (reference sequence). This CDR3 has 16 residues. Here the CDR3 reads CASSGKGTGGFYEQYF. The CDR3 DNA follows: TGTGCCAGCAGCGGCAAAGGGACAGGGGGCTTCTACGAGCAGTACTTC. Using reference TRBV7-9 and TRBJ2-7 for the parts outside the CDR3, the full variable domain is DTGVSQNPRHKITKRGQNVTFRCDPISEHNRLYWYRQTLGQGPEFLTYFQNEAQLEKSRLLSDRFSAERPKGSFSTLEIQRTEQGDSAMYLCASSGKGTGGFYEQYFGPGTRLTVT.

The J gene is TRBJ2-2, the V gene TRBV5-1; D not resolved. V gave up 0 bases and J gave up 2 bases, with 8 bases separating them. Looked up from germline, CDR1 is SGHRS and CDR2 is YFSETQ. There are 15 residues in the CDR3. The CDR3 DNA is TGCGCCAGCAGCTTGGAGAGGATAAACACCGGGGAGCTGTTTTTT. It is translated as CASSLERINTGELFF.

This chain uses TRBV7-2 with TRBJ2-1; tentative D call: TRBD1 (5 bases). The CDR3 runs 13 residues. Germline lookup yields CDR1 SGHTA and CDR2 FQGNSA. V gave up 8 bases and J gave up 0 bases, with 8 bases separating them. Here the CDR3 DNA reads TGTGCCAGCCAGGGCCCCTCCTACAATGAGCAGTTCTTC. Its translation is CASQGPSYNEQFF. The full variable domain, its missing parts supplied by reference TRBV7-2 and TRBJ2-1, is GAGVSQSPSNKVTEKGKDVELRCDPISGHTALYWYRQSLGQGLEFLIYFQGNSAPDKSGLPSDRFSAERTGGSVSTLTIQRTQQEDSAVYLCASQGPSYNEQFFGPGTRLTVL.

Turning to this clonotype: The junction shows a germline mismatch at one end, possibly a read error. The chain links TRBV11-2 to TRBJ1-1; TRBD1 matches at 7 bases. The length of the CDR3 is 14 residues. The germline gives CDR1 SGHAT, CDR2 FQNNGV. The CDR3 is CASSSDRVKTEAFF. Written as DNA, the CDR3 is TGTGCCAGCAGCTCAGACAGGGTGAAAACTGAAGCTTTCTTT.

This clonotype was seen a handful of times. Here the CDR3 reads CSATDRRGPGELFF. CDR3 sequence (DNA): TGCAGTGCCACCGACAGGAGGGGGCCCGGGGAGCTGTTTTTT. The J gene is TRBJ2-2, the V gene TRBV20-1; tentative D call: TRBD1 (7 bases). V lost 6 bases and J 6 bases, leaving 17 bases between the germline ends. Germline lookup yields CDR1 DFQATT and CDR2 SNEGSKA (reference sequence). The CDR3 covers 14 residues.

This clonotype was seen more than once but under ten times. The V and J genes are TRBV4-1 and TRBJ1-5; 7 bases line up with TRBD1. Germline V gene lookup returns CDR1 MGHRA and CDR2 YSYEKL. CDR3 length: 15 residues. The V gene end was trimmed by 1 base and the J gene end by 7 bases; junction bases not matched to a gene: 7. The CDR3 here is CASSQGQGRRQPQHF. CDR3 nucleotide sequence: TGCGCCAGCAGCCAAGGACAGGGACGGCGCCAGCCCCAGCATTTT.

The CDR3 here is CATSDARGGSYQETQYF. The CDR3 bases are TGTGCCACCAGTGATGCGAGGGGGGGCTCGTACCAAGAGACCCAGTACTTC. The V call is TRBV24-1, the J call TRBJ2-5, with D possibly matching TRBD2 (7 bases). This CDR3 is 17 amino acids long. Trimming took off 3 bases at V and 0 bases at J, with 16 bases between the two ends. Germline lookup yields CDR1 KGHDR and CDR2 SFDVKD.

This clonotype showed up just a few times. The CDR3 DNA reads as TGTGCCAGCAGCCAAGATTGGATAGCGGCCTTCTCCTACAATGAGCAGTTCTTC. Translating it yields CASSQDWIAAFSYNEQFF. The V gene is TRBV4-2, the J gene TRBJ2-1, with D perhaps matching TRBD2 (6 bases). Germline CDR1 and CDR2: LGHNA and YNFKEQ. The V gene lost 0 bases and the J gene lost 0 bases, with 15 bases spanning the gap. This CDR3 is 18 amino acids long.

The CDR3 is CSAALAGGHRAETQYF. In DNA form, the CDR3 reads TGCAGTGCGGCACTAGCGGGGGGCCATAGGGCAGAGACCCAGTACTTC. V usage is TRBV20-1 and J usage is TRBJ2-5; 12 positions agree with TRBD2. The CDR3 is made up of 16 amino acids. CDR1 and CDR2 from the germline V gene are DFQATT and SNEGSKA (reference sequence). After removal of 6 bases from V and 4 bases from J, the junction contained 12 bases not matched to a gene.

This clonotype was counted a few times. V and J are TRBV19 and TRBJ2-3; weak D call: TRBD1 (5 bases). Trimming took 4 bases from V and 2 from J, leaving 13 bases between them. Looked up from germline, CDR1 is LNHDA and CDR2 is SQIVND (reference sequence). This CDR3 contains 15 residues. CDR3 region: CASSTYRTNTDTQYF. The CDR3 DNA reads TGTGCCAGTAGTACCTACCGGACAAACACAGATACGCAGTATTTT.

The chain recombines TRBV4-1 with TRBJ2-1, with 16 bases that match TRBD2. CDR1 is MGHRA, CDR2 YSYEKL, per germline. The CDR3 is 20 amino acids. Trimming at V came to 4 bases and at J to 7 bases, leaving 16 bases not matched to a gene. The CDR3 reads CASSPLVGLAGGQGTNEQFF. CDR3 nucleotide sequence: TGCGCCAGCAGCCCCCTGGTGGGACTAGCGGGGGGGCAGGGCACGAATGAGCAGTTCTTC.

This clonotype was detected many times. This sequence joins TRBV10-3 and TRBJ1-2; the match to TRBD1 covers 8 bases. The length of the CDR3 is 15 residues. J was trimmed by 1 base and V by 4 bases; bases with no gene match: 5. CDR1 is ENHRY and CDR2 is SYGVKD in the germline V gene. The CDR3 DNA sequence: TGTGCCATCAGTGGCGGACAGGGAAATAACTATGGCTACACCTTC. Translation gives CAISGGQGNNYGYTF.

The V call is TRBV11-2, the J call TRBJ2-7; possibly TRBD1 for D (5 bases). The germline CDR1 and CDR2 sequences are SGHAT and FQNNGV. Trimming pared 0 bases from V and 4 bases from J, leaving 10 bases between. This CDR3 comprises 14 residues. CDR3 amino acids: CASSLEDRPYEQYF. In DNA form, the CDR3 reads TGTGCCAGCAGCTTAGAAGACAGACCGTACGAGCAGTACTTC. The variable domain in full, completed from reference TRBV11-2 and TRBJ2-7, reads EAGVAQSPRYKIIEKRQSVAFWCNPISGHATLYWYQQILGQGPKLLIQFQNNGVVDDSQLPKDRFSAERLKGVDSTLKIQPAKLEDSAVYLCASSLEDRPYEQYFGPGTRLTVT.

This clonotype was counted at least ten times. The rearrangement uses TRBV9 and TRBJ2-1, with D maybe TRBD1 (5 bases). Trimming stripped 8 bases from V and 12 bases from J, with 15 bases between. The CDR3 runs 11 residues. Germline V gene data show CDR1 as SGDLS and CDR2 as YYNGEE. This chain's CDR3 is CASVRGLRQFF. CDR3 nucleotide sequence: TGTGCCAGTGTAAGGGGCCTGAGGCAGTTCTTC.

This clonotype was seen more than once but under ten times. The CDR3 protein is CASIPDGDRGAGTQYF. In nucleotides, the CDR3 is TGTGCCAGCATCCCCGACGGGGACAGGGGGGCTGGTACGCAGTATTTT. This chain links TRBV7-2 with TRBJ2-3; 11 nucleotides line up with TRBD1. The CDR3 contains 16 residues. J gave up 8 bases and V 7 bases, and 14 bases lay outside the gene matches. From germline, CDR1 is SGHTA and CDR2 FQGNSA.